Below are 27 T cell receptor beta chains sequenced from a single sample in a study of T cell responses to AZD1222 COVID-19 vaccine. Measured with immunoSEQ multiplex PCR; TCRdb has only the in-frame clones, and not every one. The table records approximately 100,000 clones, around 90% of them present only once. The source was peripheral blood, collected 28 days after the second AZD1222 dose. These receptors originate from an adult who received the AZD1222 COVID-19 vaccine.

V gene TRBV5-1 combines with J gene TRBJ1-1, with D tentatively TRBD1 (5 bases). V was clipped by 1 base and J by 4 bases, with 17 bases between them. CDR3 size: 16 residues. The germline V gene encodes CDR1 SGHRS and CDR2 YFSETQ. The chain's CDR3 is CASSLLTGGRGTEAFF. The CDR3 DNA is TGCGCCAGCAGCTTGCTTACCGGTGGTAGGGGCACTGAAGCTTTCTTT.

The chain joins TRBV6-5 to TRBJ2-5, with TRBD1 as a possible D gene (7 bases). The germline gives CDR1 MNHEY, CDR2 SVGAGI. The CDR3 has 15 amino acids. V gave up 4 bases and J gave up 5 bases, with 17 bases separating them. CDR3 residues: CASSSLSQGRETQYF. In DNA, the CDR3 is TGTGCCAGCAGTTCCCTCTCACAGGGGAGGGAGACCCAGTACTTC.

The sample holds a few counts of this clone. The chain uses TRBV7-9 and TRBJ1-2; unclear D gene. Germline CDR1 and CDR2: SEHNR and FQNEAQ (reference sequence). CDR3 length: 11 residues. Trimming took off 1 base at V and 8 bases at J, with 5 bases between the two ends. In nucleotides, the CDR3 is TGTGCCAGCAGCTTAGTGAGCGGCTACACCTTC. It specifies CASSLVSGYTF. Filled out from reference TRBV7-9 and TRBJ1-2, the complete variable domain reads DTGVSQNPRHKITKRGQNVTFRCDPISEHNRLYWYRQTLGQGPEFLTYFQNEAQLEKSRLLSDRFSAERPKGSFSTLEIQRTEQGDSAMYLCASSLVSGYTFGSGTRLTVV.

The V call is TRBV19, the J call TRBJ1-2, with 12 nucleotides matching TRBD1. The CDR3 is 16 amino acids. In germline, CDR1 is LNHDA, CDR2 SQIVND (reference sequence). Losses at the gene ends were 7 bases for V and 1 base for J; bases not matched to a gene: 7. CDR3 residues: CASKPGTGGFNYGYTF. CDR3 coding DNA: TGTGCCAGTAAGCCCGGGACAGGGGGCTTTAACTATGGCTACACCTTC.

This chain uses TRBV18 with TRBJ1-1; TRBD1 might be the D (5 bases). There are 14 residues in the CDR3. V lost 6 bases and J 1 base, leaving 12 bases between the germline ends. Germline V lookup: CDR1 KGHSH, CDR2 LQKENI. This CDR3 reads CASSSSGGNTEAFF. DNA for the CDR3: TGTGCCAGCTCTTCGTCGGGGGGGAACACTGAAGCTTTCTTT.

The CDR3 sequence is CASSDLVGTNYGYTF. The CDR3 DNA reads TGTGCCAGCAGTGATCTCGTGGGTACTAACTATGGCTACACCTTC. This chain joins TRBV25-1 and TRBJ1-2; D is unresolved. The CDR3 totals 15 residues. From germline, CDR1 is MGHDK and CDR2 SYGVNS. V was trimmed by 3 bases and J by 0 bases, leaving 11 bases between them.

This rearrangement joins TRBV5-6 to TRBJ1-2, with D possibly TRBD1 on 5 matching bases. The CDR3 consists of 14 residues. Trimming removed 5 bases from V and 8 bases from J, with 19 bases in between. From germline, CDR1 is SGHDT and CDR2 YYEEEE. In DNA form, the CDR3 reads TGTGCCAGCAGTTCTCGGGGCAGGGTCGACGGCTACACCTTC. Translated, it gives CASSSRGRVDGYTF.

The gene calls are TRBV15 and TRBJ1-2; D not resolved. CDR1 LNHNV and CDR2 YYDKDF come from the germline V gene (reference sequence). The CDR3 is 14 amino acids. The germline V and J ends were trimmed by 1 base and 2 bases, with 8 bases remaining between them. The CDR3 here is CATSRVQTNYGYTF. The CDR3 nucleotides are TGTGCCACCAGCAGAGTACAGACGAACTATGGCTACACCTTC.

The sample holds one count of this clone. The chain combines TRBV5-1 with TRBJ2-1; 10 bases agree with TRBD2. The CDR3 length is 20 residues. The V and J ends lost 0 bases and 0 bases, in that order; junction bases with no gene match: 12. Germline values: CDR1 SGHRS, CDR2 YFSETQ. CDR3 in amino acids: CASSLALAGATYDSYNEQFF. CDR3 DNA: TGCGCCAGCAGCTTGGCGCTAGCGGGGGCTACATATGACTCCTACAATGAGCAGTTCTTC.

The rearrangement uses TRBV6-5 and TRBJ2-3, with D unresolved. CDR1 and CDR2 from the germline V gene are MNHEY and SVGAGI. Between the trimmed V and J ends, which lost 7 bases and 0 bases, there was a span of 14 bases. The CDR3 runs to 15 residues. DNA for the CDR3: TGTGCCAGCAAAGACTCTGGAACTAGCACAGATACGCAGTATTTT. It codes for CASKDSGTSTDTQYF.

J is TRBJ1-1 and V is TRBV5-1; TRBD1 might be the D (6 bases). From germline, CDR1 is SGHRS and CDR2 YFSETQ. The CDR3 runs to 19 residues. The germline V and J ends were trimmed by 4 bases and 0 bases, with 25 bases remaining between them. The CDR3 DNA is TGCGCCAGCAGCCTACGTTCGGACAGTGCGTCTCTGTTGAACACTGAAGCTTTCTTT. The encoded protein is CASSLRSDSASLLNTEAFF.

This sequence joins TRBV6-1 and TRBJ1-4, with D uncertain. The V gene lost 3 bases and the J gene lost 8 bases, with 7 bases spanning the gap. This CDR3 is built from 12 residues. The germline V gene has CDR1 MNHNS and CDR2 SASEGT. The CDR3 loop is CASSDDREKLFF. The CDR3 nucleotides read TGTGCCAGCAGTGACGACCGGGAAAAACTGTTTTTT.

This chain joins TRBV6-2 or TRBV6-3 and TRBJ2-4, with 10 bases identical to TRBD2. Trimming took 4 bases from V and 7 from J; bases not matched to a gene: 4. There are 14 residues in the CDR3. Looked up from germline, CDR1 is MNHEY and CDR2 is SVGEGT. CDR3 nucleotides: TGTGCCAGCAGTTCCCTAGCGGGGGCCAACATTCAGTACTTC. It is translated as CASSSLAGANIQYF.

The chain employs TRBV2 and TRBJ1-6; the D gene is possibly TRBD1 (5 bases). Germline V gene lookup returns CDR1 SNHLY and CDR2 FYNNEI. V was trimmed by 0 bases and J by 6 bases, leaving 9 bases between them. The CDR3 has 15 residues. The DNA of the CDR3 is TGTGCCAGCAGTGAAGCGCTAGGGACTAATTCACCCCTCCACTTT. Translation: CASSEALGTNSPLHF.

The V call is TRBV18, the J call TRBJ2-7; no definite D call. This CDR3 spans 13 amino acids. Trimming removed 2 bases from V and 5 bases from J, with 10 bases in between. CDR1 is KGHSH and CDR2 is LQKENI in the germline V gene. CDR3 protein: CASSPTFDDEQYF. Here the CDR3 DNA reads TGTGCCAGCTCACCAACCTTCGACGACGAGCAGTACTTC.

The chain combines TRBV2 with TRBJ2-7; D call uncertain. This CDR3 is built from 11 residues. The V gene's germline CDR1 is SNHLY and CDR2 FYNNEI. Trimming took 3 bases from V and 6 from J, leaving 6 bases between them. The CDR3 DNA follows: TGTGCCAGCAGTGAGGTCAGCGAGCAGTACTTC. Protein: CASSEVSEQYF.

The chain has TRBV5-1 and TRBJ2-3; 8 bases line up with TRBD2. With 2 bases clipped from V and 6 bases from J, the junction kept 11 bases outside the gene matches. The germline gives CDR1 SGHRS, CDR2 YFSETQ. The CDR3 spans 16 residues. The CDR3 DNA follows: TGCGCCAGCAGCTTTGTTAACGGGGGGGCCTGGGATACGCAGTATTTT. Its protein is CASSFVNGGAWDTQYF.

The V gene is TRBV24-1, the J gene TRBJ2-1; TRBD2 aligns across 10 bases. Germline V gene lookup returns CDR1 KGHDR and CDR2 SFDVKD. The CDR3 has 17 amino acids. Losses at the gene ends were 4 bases for V and 0 bases for J; bases not matched to a gene: 5. The CDR3 spells CATSEGSGGSSYNEQFF. The CDR3 nucleotides are TGTGCCACCAGTGAGGGTAGCGGGGGGAGCTCCTACAATGAGCAGTTCTTC.

The chain combines TRBV19 with TRBJ1-5; D uncertain. The CDR3 sequence is 15 residues long. Per the germline V gene, CDR1 is LNHDA and CDR2 is SQIVND (reference sequence). The V end was cut by 7 bases, the J end by 0 bases, with 13 bases between. CDR3 sequence: CASTKKRDSNQPQHF. CDR3 DNA sequence: TGTGCCAGTACCAAGAAAAGAGATAGCAATCAGCCCCAGCATTTT.

V is TRBV3-1 (or the pseudogene TRBV3-2) and J is TRBJ1-6; a possible D gene is TRBD1 (5 bases). The germline V gene has CDR1 LGHDT and CDR2 YNNKEL (reference sequence). The CDR3 runs 17 residues. Trimming pared 2 bases from V and 14 bases from J, leaving 25 bases between. The CDR3 spells CASSQRDLGPYYRALHF. CDR3 coding DNA: TGTGCCAGCAGCCAAAGGGACTTGGGGCCCTATTATCGAGCCCTCCACTTT.

The chain uses TRBV15 and TRBJ1-1, with D tentatively TRBD1 (6 bases). Germline CDR1 LNHNV, CDR2 YYDKDF (reference sequence). There are 13 residues in the CDR3. Trimming pared 0 bases from V and 10 bases from J, leaving 12 bases between. This CDR3 is CATSREEGVGAFF. In nucleotides, the CDR3 is TGTGCCACCAGCAGAGAAGAGGGGGTGGGAGCTTTCTTT.

The chain couples TRBV29-1 to TRBJ1-2; D might be TRBD1 (6 bases). V gave up 0 bases and J gave up 8 bases, with 16 bases separating them. There are 14 residues in the CDR3. Germline CDR1 and CDR2: SQVTM and ANQGSEA. Written as DNA, the CDR3 is TGCAGCGTTGAAGATACGGGGGCGTTCGCAGGCTACACCTTC. Its translation is CSVEDTGAFAGYTF.

This rearrangement joins TRBV12-3 or TRBV12-4 to TRBJ1-1; possibly TRBD1 for D (5 bases). This CDR3 has 12 amino acids. V lost 7 bases and J 7 bases, leaving 13 bases between the germline ends. The chain's CDR3 is CASTPGAGEAFF. CDR3 coding DNA: TGTGCCAGCACCCCCGGGGCAGGTGAAGCTTTCTTT.

The table lists this clone with a count of one. V gene TRBV5-5 combines with J gene TRBJ1-3; no reliable D call. The V and J ends lost 1 base and 0 bases respectively, with 8 bases between them. The CDR3 consists of 15 residues. Germline lookup yields CDR1 SGHKS and CDR2 YYEKEE (reference sequence). The chain's CDR3 is CASSLRTISGNTIYF. CDR3 coding DNA: TGTGCCAGCAGCTTGCGGACTATCTCTGGAAACACCATATATTTT.

The genes are TRBV6-5 and TRBJ2-2; D call uncertain. The germline V and J ends were trimmed by 4 bases and 6 bases, with 9 bases remaining between them. The CDR3 contains 13 residues. The germline gives CDR1 MNHEY, CDR2 SVGAGI. CDR3 bases: TGTGCCAGCAGTTTACGGCCGCCCGGGGAGCTGTTTTTT. Its translation: CASSLRPPGELFF.

This sequence joins TRBV11-2 and TRBJ2-2; 9 bases are a match to TRBD1. CDR3 length: 16 amino acids. CDR1 is SGHAT, CDR2 FQNNGV, per germline. V lost 3 bases, J lost 5 bases, and 7 bases stayed unmatched. CDR3 in DNA: TGTGCCAGCAGCTTGTCCGGGACAGGGAAAACCGGGGAGCTGTTTTTT. Protein sequence: CASSLSGTGKTGELFF.

The rearrangement uses TRBV9 and TRBJ2-3; D gene uncertain. Germline CDR1 and CDR2: SGDLS and YYNGEE. CDR3 length equals 13 residues. Trimming shortened V by 2 bases and J by 2 bases, and 6 bases separated the two germline ends. The CDR3 DNA is TGTGCCAGCAGCGTTGGGCACACAGATACGCAGTATTTT. Amino acids: CASSVGHTDTQYF.